This T cell receptor beta chain emerged from a study of T cell responses to AZD1222 COVID-19 vaccine. Broader study findings: The donor cohort was predominantly white British with a female majority, and clonal diversity may have been underestimated.

The CDR3 is 13 residues long. Trimming removed 9 bases at V and 1 base at J, with 10 bases between. On this clone: The antigen is unknown.

The table came from immunoSEQ multiplex PCR; TCRdb's copy has only in-frame clones and leaves some out. Among some 110,000 clones listed, nearly 90% were seen once. Material: peripheral blood, obtained 28 days after the second AZD1222 dose. V is TRBV12-3 or TRBV12-4 and J is TRBJ1-3; weak D call: TRBD1 (5 bases). This receptor was obtained from an adult who received the AZD1222 COVID-19 vaccine. CDR3 protein: CASTGDSGNTIYF. The CDR3 DNA follows: TGTGCCAGTACGGGGGATTCTGGAAACACCATATATTTT.